The 12 T cell receptor beta chains below were found in one sample sequenced in a study of blood T cell repertoires in COVID-19 (TCRdb year 2020). The library was produced with the immunoSEQ multiplex PCR assay. TCRdb mirrors the immuneACCESS table, restricted to in-frame sequences. Some clones are absent from its copies; in checked studies, under half trace to an unresolved V gene, and the reason for the others is unknown. Counted in this sample were tens of thousands of clones; 80% to 90% of them appeared once. The ten largest make up 8% of the sample. Specimen: peripheral blood. The source of these receptors is a man aged 50-60 years with acute or convalescent COVID-19.

This clone was counted only a few times. The chain recombines TRBV2 with TRBJ2-1; 10 bases align to TRBD1. This CDR3 has 16 residues. The V and J ends lost 6 bases and 2 bases, in that order; junction bases with no gene match: 7. In germline, CDR1 is SNHLY, CDR2 FYNNEI. This CDR3 is CASSKGQGETYNEQFF. The CDR3 DNA follows: TGTGCCAGCAGCAAAGGACAGGGGGAAACCTACAATGAGCAGTTCTTC.

This clone appeared a few times. This same CDR3 is encoded by further DNA sequences in the sample. The rearrangement uses TRBV28 and TRBJ2-3, with TRBD1 matching over 7 bases. The CDR3 sequence is 14 residues long. Germline CDR1 reads MDHEN; CDR2 reads SYDVKM. V shed 8 bases and J 3 bases; nucleotides not matched to a gene: 8. CDR3 in DNA: TGTGCCAGCGGACAGGCCAGGAGGACAGATACGCAGTATTTT. This codes for CASGQARRTDTQYF.

V gene TRBV6-4 combines with J gene TRBJ1-1; D gene uncertain. Germline lookup yields CDR1 MRHNA and CDR2 SNTAGT. The CDR3 is 13 amino acids. The V gene lost 6 bases and the J gene lost 5 bases, with 13 bases spanning the gap. The CDR3 bases are TGTGCCAGCAGAAGAACTGAAAATACTGAAGCTTTCTTT. Its protein is CASRRTENTEAFF.

This rearrangement joins TRBV4-1 to TRBJ1-4, with D possibly being TRBD1 (6 bases). The germline CDR1 and CDR2 sequences are MGHRA and YSYEKL. V shed 1 base and J shed 0 bases, with 15 bases lying between them. This CDR3 spans 18 amino acids. The CDR3 region has the DNA TGCGCCAGCAGCCAAGCCACTTGGACAGAAGCAACTAATGAAAAACTGTTTTTT. Protein sequence: CASSQATWTEATNEKLFF.

The chain joins TRBV27 to TRBJ1-2, with D perhaps TRBD1 (6 bases). CDR3 size: 15 residues. The V and J ends lost 5 bases and 2 bases respectively, with 15 bases between them. The germline V gene has CDR1 MNHEY and CDR2 SMNVEV (reference sequence). CDR3 sequence (DNA): TGTGCCAGCAGTCCAACCTGGGACACCAACTATGGCTACACCTTC. Translating it yields CASSPTWDTNYGYTF.

This chain joins TRBV29-1 and TRBJ2-1, with TRBD1 matching over 9 bases. After removal of 4 bases from V and 9 bases from J, the junction contained 10 bases not matched to a gene. Germline lookup yields CDR1 SQVTM and CDR2 ANQGSEA. The CDR3 has 14 residues. The CDR3 protein is CSVAVRDRAGEQFF. CDR3 coding DNA: TGCAGCGTTGCCGTGAGGGACAGGGCAGGTGAGCAGTTCTTC.

This clone was seen just once. V usage is TRBV11-2 and J usage is TRBJ2-7, with D hard to call. CDR1 is SGHAT and CDR2 is FQNNGV in the germline V gene. This CDR3 contains 14 residues. V lost 2 bases to trimming and J lost 5 bases, with 13 bases between them. The DNA of the CDR3 is TGTGCCAGCAGCTTACAGCGTGTGGCTCACGAGCAGTACTTC. It specifies CASSLQRVAHEQYF.

V is TRBV9 and J is TRBJ1-1; the D gene is possibly TRBD1 (6 bases). Germline values: CDR1 SGDLS, CDR2 YYNGEE. V lost 4 bases, J lost 5 bases, and 21 bases lay in between. The CDR3 totals 16 residues. This chain's CDR3 is CASSTHRGQGQTEAFF. The CDR3 DNA sequence: TGTGCCAGCAGCACCCACCGCGGGCAGGGGCAAACTGAAGCTTTCTTT.

V gene TRBV15 combines with J gene TRBJ1-2; TRBD1 is a possible D gene (5 bases). V gave up 0 bases and J gave up 7 bases, with 27 bases separating them. The CDR3 sequence is 19 residues long. CDR1 is LNHNV and CDR2 is YYDKDF in the germline V gene (reference sequence). CDR3 sequence reads: CATSRDQYVLEGKVFGYTF. The CDR3 nucleotides are TGTGCCACCAGCAGAGATCAATACGTCTTGGAGGGGAAGGTTTTTGGCTACACCTTC.

This clone was detected only a few times. The gene calls are TRBV6-5 and TRBJ2-2, with 9 nucleotides matching TRBD2. Trimming at V came to 6 bases and at J to 1 base, leaving 3 bases not matched to a gene. The length of the CDR3 is 15 residues. Germline CDR1 and CDR2: MNHEY and SVGAGI. The CDR3 region is CASSLLAGNTGELFF. DNA for the CDR3: TGTGCCAGCAGCTTACTAGCGGGGAACACCGGGGAGCTGTTTTTT.

The chain links TRBV6-4 to TRBJ2-1, with 7 nucleotides matching TRBD2. V shed 2 bases and J 2 bases; nucleotides not matched to a gene: 0. The CDR3 totals 14 residues. Germline loops: CDR1 MRHNA, CDR2 SNTAGT. The CDR3 bases are TGTGCCAGCAGTGACGGGGGGGCCTACAATGAGCAGTTCTTC. Translating gives CASSDGGAYNEQFF.

The chain joins TRBV15 to TRBJ1-2; D gene unclear. This CDR3 is 13 amino acids long. CDR1 LNHNV and CDR2 YYDKDF come from the germline V gene (reference sequence). Trimming shortened V by 4 bases and J by 8 bases, and 14 bases separated the two germline ends. CDR3 nucleotide sequence: TGTGCCACCAGCACTGGACTCACAAGAGGCTACACCTTC. The encoded protein is CATSTGLTRGYTF.